A single sample gave rise to the 10 T cell receptor beta chains below, sequenced in a study of blood T cells in healthy people across ages. Through a sample-barcoded 5' primer and a J-beta primer mix, a second PCR was run for about 6 to 12 cycles. MiXCR, applied by TCRdb to the 5' RACE reads, yields one record per CDR3 protein. The table includes 600,000 or so distinct CDR3 sequences, 25% to 35% detected once. The sequenced sample was blood. These receptors were obtained from a woman older than 75 in good health.

At least ten counts were recorded for this clonotype. This rearrangement joins TRBV28 to TRBJ2-7; TRBD1 matches at 11 bases. CDR3 length: 18 amino acids. V lost 3 bases, J lost 0 bases, and 10 bases stayed unmatched. The germline gives CDR1 MDHEN, CDR2 SYDVKM. The DNA for the CDR3 is TGTGCCAGCAGTTTGTGGACAGGGGGCGCGGAGGGCTCCTACGAGCAGTACTTC. Translated, it gives CASSLWTGGAEGSYEQYF.

This clonotype was seen repeatedly, ten times or more. The V call is TRBV5-1, the J call TRBJ2-5; 9 nucleotides match TRBD1. The ends lost 4 bases at V and 5 bases at J; junction bases unmatched: 9. The CDR3 covers 15 residues. Germline CDR1 reads SGHRS; CDR2 reads YFSETQ. In DNA form, the CDR3 reads TGCGCCAGCAGCCCAGGGACAGGGACGGAGGAGACCCAGTACTTC. Protein product: CASSPGTGTEETQYF.

The rearrangement joins TRBV5-1 to TRBJ1-1; the match to TRBD1 covers 7 bases. Germline loops: CDR1 SGHRS, CDR2 YFSETQ. The V and J ends lost 4 bases and 10 bases, in that order; junction bases with no gene match: 22. This CDR3 has 17 amino acids. Here the CDR3 reads CASSGRPLDDREARAFF. DNA for the CDR3: TGCGCCAGCAGCGGGAGGCCGTTGGATGACAGGGAAGCCCGAGCTTTCTTT.

The chain is built from TRBV20-1 and TRBJ1-5, with TRBD1 identical over 7 bases. Germline V gene data show CDR1 as DFQATT and CDR2 as SNEGSKA (reference sequence). This CDR3 contains 16 residues. V lost 6 bases to trimming and J lost 1 base; unmatched junction nucleotides: 12. In DNA, the CDR3 is TGCAGTGCCGACAGGGCGGGGCCGGGGAGCAATCAGCCCCAGCATTTT. This sequence encodes CSADRAGPGSNQPQHF.

At least ten counts were recorded for this clonotype. The rearrangement uses TRBV4-3 and TRBJ2-7, with 9 bases identical to TRBD1. Trimming took 1 base from V and 5 from J; bases not matched to a gene: 9. The CDR3 has 16 residues. Germline lookup yields CDR1 LGHNA and CDR2 YSLEER. In DNA, the CDR3 is TGCGCCAGCAGCCAAGGACCGGGACAGGGTACCAACGAGCAGTACTTC. Protein product: CASSQGPGQGTNEQYF.

At least ten counts were recorded for this clonotype. The V gene is TRBV20-1, the J gene TRBJ2-3, with 10 bases that match TRBD2. The CDR3 has 14 amino acids. The germline CDR1 and CDR2 sequences are DFQATT and SNEGSKA (reference sequence). J gave up 4 bases and V 6 bases, and 7 bases lay outside the gene matches. CDR3 residues: CSAAGTSVADTQYF. CDR3 nucleotide sequence: TGCAGTGCCGCCGGGACTAGCGTTGCAGATACGCAGTATTTT.

The chain combines TRBV5-1 with TRBJ1-4; D is ambiguous. V lost 0 bases to trimming and J lost 8 bases, with 26 bases between them. The CDR3 covers 19 residues. The V gene's germline CDR1 is SGHRS and CDR2 YFSETQ. The CDR3 region is CASSLGPGLNQMTGEKLFF. DNA for the CDR3: TGCGCCAGCAGCTTGGGACCAGGATTGAACCAAATGACGGGCGAAAAACTGTTTTTT.

This clonotype has more than one count but fewer than ten. The DNA for the CDR3 is TGTGCCTGGAGTGTACAGGGACAGGTTAGGGGAAAACTGTTTTTT. Translation: CAWSVQGQVRGKLFF. This chain links TRBV30 with TRBJ1-4; TRBD1 matches at 8 bases. Germline CDR1 reads GTSNPN; CDR2 reads SVGIG (reference sequence). V lost 0 bases to trimming and J lost 10 bases; unmatched junction nucleotides: 10. This CDR3 is 15 amino acids long.

The CDR3 spells CSARDGAGSGNTIYF. The CDR3 DNA sequence: TGCAGTGCTAGAGATGGGGCTGGCTCTGGAAACACCATATATTTT. The J gene is TRBJ1-3, the V gene TRBV20-1, with a weak D call TRBD1 (5 bases). Trimming removed 0 bases at V and 0 bases at J, with 9 bases between. This CDR3 is built from 15 residues. Germline V lookup: CDR1 DFQATT, CDR2 SNEGSKA (reference sequence).

This clonotype was detected a few times. The chain uses TRBV5-5 and TRBJ1-5; no clear D gene. The CDR3 is 13 residues long. Germline values: CDR1 SGHKS, CDR2 YYEKEE (reference sequence). Trimming removed 4 bases at V and 7 bases at J, with 12 bases between. The CDR3 region is CASSPPSGQPQHF. The CDR3 DNA reads TGTGCCAGCAGCCCACCATCGGGCCAGCCCCAGCATTTT.